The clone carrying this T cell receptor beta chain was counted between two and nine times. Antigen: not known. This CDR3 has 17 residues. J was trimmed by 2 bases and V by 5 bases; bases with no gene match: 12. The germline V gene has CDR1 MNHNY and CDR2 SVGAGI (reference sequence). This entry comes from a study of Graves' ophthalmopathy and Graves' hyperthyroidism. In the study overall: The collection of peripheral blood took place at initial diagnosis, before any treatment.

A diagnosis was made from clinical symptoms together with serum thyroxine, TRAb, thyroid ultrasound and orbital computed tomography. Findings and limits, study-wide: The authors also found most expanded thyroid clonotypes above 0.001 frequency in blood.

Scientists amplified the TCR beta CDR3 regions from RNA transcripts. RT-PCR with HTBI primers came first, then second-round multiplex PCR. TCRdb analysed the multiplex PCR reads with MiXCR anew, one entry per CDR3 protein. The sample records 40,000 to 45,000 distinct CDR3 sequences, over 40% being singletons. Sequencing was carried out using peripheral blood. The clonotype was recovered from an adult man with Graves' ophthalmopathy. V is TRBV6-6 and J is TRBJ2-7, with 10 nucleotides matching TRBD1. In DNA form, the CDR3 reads TGTGCCAGCAGTGCCGGGACAGGGGAGGGGAGCGCCTACGAGCAGTACGTC. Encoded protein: CASSAGTGEGSAYEQYV.